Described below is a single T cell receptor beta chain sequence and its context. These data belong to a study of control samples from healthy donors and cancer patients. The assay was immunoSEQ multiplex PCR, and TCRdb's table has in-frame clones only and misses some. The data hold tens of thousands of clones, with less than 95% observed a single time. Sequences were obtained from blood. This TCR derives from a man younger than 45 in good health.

CDR3: CASSQETKGLALNEQFF. DNA of the CDR3: TGTGCCAGCAGCCAAGAAACGAAGGGACTAGCGCTTAATGAGCAGTTCTTC. The chain employs TRBV14 and TRBJ2-1, with 10 bases aligning to TRBD2. V trimming: 0 bases; J trimming: 7 bases; junction bases outside the gene matches: 9. This CDR3 contains 17 residues. The germline V gene has CDR1 SGHDN and CDR2 FVKESK.